These T cell receptor beta chains were read from a single sample in a study of regulatory T cells in long-lasting Graves disease. TCRdb itself ran the multiplex PCR reads through MiXCR, one entry per CDR3 protein. The top ten hold around a sixth of the sample, which has 600,000 to 650,000 distinct CDR3 sequences, roughly 15% seen once. These data were also filed under a second study, of T cells in Graves' hyperthyroidism and ophthalmopathy.

The sequenced sample was peripheral blood mononuclear cells (PBMCs), obtained at new diagnosis, from a patient treated with antithyroid drugs. The receptors were gathered from a woman aged 30 to 39 with Graves disease. Each CDR3 is given with its conserved first and last residue. A D gene is named only where the DNA matches it firmly. Not all rows give a size; the values are once, few, many and, for expanded clones, a class.

clone size: few
J gene: TRBJ1-4
V gene: TRBV20-1
CDR3 length: 14
D gene: TRBD1
CDR3 DNA: TGCAGTGCCCAATGGGACAGGGGCGGGGAAAAACTGTTTTTT
CDR3 protein: CSAQWDRGGEKLFF

clone size: many
J gene: TRBJ1-1
V gene: TRBV12-3/TRBV12-4
CDR3 length: 15
D gene: NA
CDR3 DNA: TGTGCCAGCACCCTCGTCGGGGGGGGTGGAACTGAAGCTTTCTTT
CDR3 protein: CASTLVGGGGTEAFF

clone size: many
J gene: TRBJ1-1
V gene: TRBV27
CDR3 length: 15
D gene: NA
CDR3 DNA: TGTGCCAGCAAAACGGGGGCAAAGGGGAGAACTGAAGCTTTCTTT
CDR3 protein: CASKTGAKGRTEAFF

clone size: many
J gene: TRBJ2-7
V gene: TRBV28
CDR3 length: 14
D gene: TRBD1
CDR3 DNA: TGTGCCAGCACCTCGACAGGGTATTCCTACGAGCAGTACTTC
CDR3 protein: CASTSTGYSYEQYF

clone size: NA
J gene: TRBJ2-1
V gene: TRBV14
CDR3 length: 19
D gene: NA
CDR3 DNA: TGTGCCAGCAGCCATCTCCCCGCGGGTGGGGCTAGCTCCTACAATGAGCAGTTCTTC
CDR3 protein: CASSHLPAGGASSYNEQFF

clone size: NA
J gene: TRBJ1-1
V gene: TRBV30
CDR3 length: 12
D gene: TRBD1
CDR3 DNA: TGTGCCTGGACGGGGGGACAGCCTGAAGCTTTCTTT
CDR3 protein: CAWTGGQPEAFF

clone size: many
J gene: TRBJ2-7
V gene: TRBV28
CDR3 length: 14
D gene: TRBD2
CDR3 DNA: TGTGCCAGCGGACTAGCGGGAGGCCCCCGCGAGCAGTACTTC
CDR3 protein: CASGLAGGPREQYF

clone size: many
J gene: TRBJ2-3
V gene: TRBV28
CDR3 length: 14
D gene: TRBD1
CDR3 DNA: TGTGCCAGCTCATCGACAGGGAGCACAGATACGCAGTATTTT
CDR3 protein: CASSSTGSTDTQYF

clone size: many
J gene: TRBJ1-5
V gene: TRBV7-8
CDR3 length: 15
D gene: NA
CDR3 DNA: TGTGCCAGCAGCTTAGACAGGGCCGCAAGCCAGCCCCAGCATTTT
CDR3 protein: CASSLDRAASQPQHF

clone size: NA
J gene: TRBJ2-7
V gene: TRBV2
CDR3 length: 13
D gene: NA
CDR3 DNA: TGTGCCAGCAGTGACCAGGGTAAGGACGAGCAGTACTTC
CDR3 protein: CASSDQGKDEQYF

clone size: NA
J gene: TRBJ2-1
V gene: TRBV5-5
CDR3 length: 14
D gene: NA
CDR3 DNA: TGTGCCAGCAGCTTGGAGGCTATTGGGGATGAGCAGTTCTTC
CDR3 protein: CASSLEAIGDEQFF

clone size: many
J gene: TRBJ2-1
V gene: TRBV28
CDR3 length: 15
D gene: TRBD1
CDR3 DNA: TGTGCCAGCAGTCGACTAGGACAGGGGGCGGTTGAGCAGTTCTTC
CDR3 protein: CASSRLGQGAVEQFF

clone size: many
J gene: TRBJ2-7
V gene: TRBV2
CDR3 length: 15
D gene: TRBD1
CDR3 DNA: TGTGCCAGCAGCGGTGGGGACAGGGCCTCCTACGAGCAGTACTTC
CDR3 protein: CASSGGDRASYEQYF

clone size: NA
J gene: TRBJ2-2
V gene: TRBV30
CDR3 length: 14
D gene: TRBD2
CDR3 DNA: TGTGCCCGAAATACTAGCGGCAACACCGGGGAGCTGTTTTTT
CDR3 protein: CARNTSGNTGELFF

clone size: many
J gene: TRBJ2-7
V gene: TRBV6-1
CDR3 length: 14
D gene: NA
CDR3 DNA: TGTGCCAGCAGTAGAGGACTGAGCTCCTACGAGCAGTACTTC
CDR3 protein: CASSRGLSSYEQYF

clone size: few
J gene: TRBJ2-7
V gene: TRBV29-1
CDR3 length: 12
D gene: NA
CDR3 DNA: TGCAGCGTTGATTTGGGTGGAGGCGAGCAGTACTTC
CDR3 protein: CSVDLGGGEQYF

clone size: few
J gene: TRBJ2-3
V gene: TRBV12-3/TRBV12-4
CDR3 length: 18
D gene: TRBD2
CDR3 DNA: TGTGCCAGCAGGGGGAGAGGACTAGCGGGAGGCGAGTCATTTACGCAGTATTTT
CDR3 protein: CASRGRGLAGGESFTQYF

clone size: NA
J gene: TRBJ2-3
V gene: TRBV5-1
CDR3 length: 14
D gene: TRBD1
CDR3 DNA: TGCGCCAGCAACCCCACAGGGGGACCGGATACGCAGTATTTT
CDR3 protein: CASNPTGGPDTQYF

clone size: few
J gene: TRBJ1-6
V gene: TRBV14
CDR3 length: 14
D gene: NA
CDR3 DNA: TGTGCCAGCAGCCAGTCACCTCGTCGCACCCCCCTCCACTTT
CDR3 protein: CASSQSPRRTPLHF

clone size: NA
J gene: TRBJ2-3
V gene: TRBV15
CDR3 length: 21
D gene: TRBD2
CDR3 DNA: TGTGCCACCAGCAGAGATCGAAGAAGAGGAGCGGGAGCTCTTGGCGTGGATACGCAGTATTTT
CDR3 protein: CATSRDRRRGAGALGVDTQYF

clone size: NA
J gene: TRBJ2-7
V gene: TRBV10-3
CDR3 length: 15
D gene: NA
CDR3 DNA: TGTGCCGTATATGGGCCAGGGACTGGCGCCTACGAGCAGTACTTC
CDR3 protein: CAVYGPGTGAYEQYF

clone size: few
J gene: TRBJ1-6
V gene: TRBV2
CDR3 length: 14
D gene: NA
CDR3 DNA: TGTGCCAGCAGTGCCTCCCGGCAGTACTCACCCCTCCACTTT
CDR3 protein: CASSASRQYSPLHF

clone size: many
J gene: TRBJ2-3
V gene: TRBV6-1
CDR3 length: 14
D gene: TRBD1
CDR3 DNA: TGTGCCAGCAACGCAGGGGGTAGCACAGATACGCAGTATTTT
CDR3 protein: CASNAGGSTDTQYF

clone size: NA
J gene: TRBJ1-6
V gene: TRBV20-1
CDR3 length: 11
D gene: NA
CDR3 DNA: TGCAGTGCGTGGGCTCTTGGAGCCCTCCACTTT
CDR3 protein: CSAWALGALHF

clone size: few
J gene: TRBJ2-7
V gene: TRBV15
CDR3 length: 12
D gene: NA
CDR3 DNA: TGTGCCACCAGCAGGGACCACTACGAGCAGTACTTC
CDR3 protein: CATSRDHYEQYF

clone size: few
J gene: TRBJ2-1
V gene: TRBV20-1
CDR3 length: 14
D gene: TRBD1
CDR3 DNA: TGCAGTGCCCGACAGGGGAGCTCCTACAATGAGCAGTTCTTC
CDR3 protein: CSARQGSSYNEQFF

clone size: NA
J gene: TRBJ1-6
V gene: TRBV9
CDR3 length: 16
D gene: NA
CDR3 DNA: TGTGCCAGCAGCCCCAGCGGACACCGAGGCGACTCACCCCTCCACTTT
CDR3 protein: CASSPSGHRGDSPLHF

clone size: NA
J gene: TRBJ2-7
V gene: TRBV16
CDR3 length: 16
D gene: TRBD1
CDR3 DNA: TGTGCCAGCAGCCCCACTCCGGGACAGGGACCCTACGAGCAGTACTTC
CDR3 protein: CASSPTPGQGPYEQYF

clone size: many
J gene: TRBJ2-5
V gene: TRBV18
CDR3 length: 13
D gene: NA
CDR3 DNA: TGTGCCAGCTCACCGGGTTACGGAGAGACCCAGTACTTC
CDR3 protein: CASSPGYGETQYF